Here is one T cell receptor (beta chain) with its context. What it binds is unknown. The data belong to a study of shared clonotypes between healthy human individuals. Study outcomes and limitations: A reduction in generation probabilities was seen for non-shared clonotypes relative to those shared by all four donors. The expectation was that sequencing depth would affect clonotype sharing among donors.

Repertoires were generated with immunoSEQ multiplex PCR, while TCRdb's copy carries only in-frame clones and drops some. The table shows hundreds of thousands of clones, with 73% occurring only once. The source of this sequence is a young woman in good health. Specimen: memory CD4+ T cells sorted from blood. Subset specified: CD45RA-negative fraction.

CDR3 loop: CAWSWRGYTGELFF. The DNA of the CDR3 is TGTGCCTGGAGTTGGAGGGGGTACACCGGGGAGCTGTTTTTT. The V and J genes are TRBV30 and TRBJ2-2; D is possibly TRBD1 or TRBD2 (6 bases each). V was trimmed by 2 bases and J by 3 bases, leaving 10 bases between them. The CDR3 has 14 amino acids. From germline, CDR1 is GTSNPN and CDR2 SVGIG (reference sequence).